The 16 T cell receptor beta chains reported below all come from one sample, sequenced in a study of early stage breast cancer tumors (dated by TCRdb to the late 2010s). Library preparation employed the immunoSEQ multiplex PCR assay. This immuneACCESS table, as held by TCRdb, lists in-frame sequences with V and J called but not all clones. Of the missing ones, under half trace to an unresolved V gene in checked studies; the others have no known cause. This sample gives tens of thousands of clones in total; approximately 90% of them show up just once. More than 4% of the sample is taken by the ten largest. Sequencing used blood. All receptors derive from a person between 65 and 80 years old with breast cancer.

V usage is TRBV5-4 and J usage is TRBJ1-1; weak D call: TRBD1 (6 bases). V was pared by 4 bases and J by 3 bases, with 19 bases between. The CDR3 contains 16 residues. The germline CDR1 and CDR2 sequences are SGHNT and YYREEE (reference sequence). DNA of the CDR3: TGTGCCAGCAGCCCAGGATTGGGGGGGGCTGACACTGAAGCTTTCTTT. Translation: CASSPGLGGADTEAFF.

The V gene is TRBV6-5, the J gene TRBJ2-1, with D tentatively TRBD1 (5 bases). With 0 bases removed from V and 8 bases from J, the gap between germline ends came to 14 bases. The germline V gene has CDR1 MNHEY and CDR2 SVGAGI. The CDR3 is 15 amino acids. The CDR3 DNA sequence: TGTGCCAGCAGTTACTCGAGGACAATGGGTCATGAGCAGTTCTTC. It specifies CASSYSRTMGHEQFF.

This chain links TRBV27 with TRBJ2-3, with D uncertain. V was clipped by 8 bases and J by 0 bases, with 15 bases between them. Germline CDR1 and CDR2: MNHEY and SMNVEV (reference sequence). The CDR3 is 15 residues long. Here the CDR3 reads CASQPGYTSTDTQYF. The DNA for the CDR3 is TGTGCCAGCCAACCCGGGTATACTAGCACAGATACGCAGTATTTT.

This chain connects TRBV2 to TRBJ1-2; 9 positions agree with TRBD1. From germline, CDR1 is SNHLY and CDR2 FYNNEI. CDR3 length: 21 amino acids. Germline trimming cut 10 bases from V and 4 bases from J; bases unmatched to any gene: 31. DNA of the CDR3: TGTGCCATCTTCTTTCGGGACCAGTCTTCCGGGACAGGGTACCGCGGCTATGGCTACACCTTC. It translates to CAIFFRDQSSGTGYRGYGYTF.

This sequence joins TRBV30 and TRBJ1-4, with no clear D. Germline V CDR1 and CDR2: GTSNPN, SVGIG (reference sequence). V dropped 3 bases and J dropped 2 bases, with 10 bases sitting between them. CDR3 length: 14 amino acids. The CDR3 loop is CAWSTVGTNEKLFF. The CDR3 DNA reads as TGTGCCTGGAGCACGGTCGGGACTAATGAAAAACTGTTTTTT. Filled out from reference TRBV30 and TRBJ1-4, the complete variable domain reads SQTIHQWPATLVQPVGSPLSLECTVEGTSNPNLYWYRQAAGRGLQLLFYSVGIGQISSEVPQNLSASRPQDRQFILSSKKLLLSDSGFYLCAWSTVGTNEKLFFGSGTQLSVL.

The J gene is TRBJ1-2, the V gene TRBV6-5; 7 bases align to TRBD1. V was clipped by 4 bases and J by 6 bases; unmatched bases: 11. The CDR3 spans 15 residues. Per the germline V gene, CDR1 is MNHEY and CDR2 is SVGAGI. The CDR3 region has the DNA TGTGCCAGCAGTTCCGCCGCCGGAGGGGGCCATGGCTACACCTTC. This codes for CASSSAAGGGHGYTF.

CDR3 sequence reads: CASSLAQGGSGANVLTF. The DNA of the CDR3 is TGTGCCAGCAGCTTAGCTCAGGGGGGCTCTGGGGCCAACGTCCTGACTTTC. The rearrangement joins TRBV11-3 to TRBJ2-6; the D gene is possibly TRBD1 (7 bases). V lost 1 base to trimming and J lost 0 bases, with 10 bases between them. The CDR3 consists of 17 residues. CDR1 SGHNT and CDR2 YENEEA come from the germline V gene. The full variable domain, completed using reference TRBV11-3 and TRBJ2-6, is EAGVVQSPRYKIIEKKQPVAFWCNPISGHNTLYWYLQNLGQGPELLIRYENEEAVDDSQLPKDRFSAERLKGVDSTLKIQPAELGDSAVYLCASSLAQGGSGANVLTFGAGSRLTVL.

The V and J genes are TRBV5-7 and TRBJ1-5, with 7 nucleotides matching TRBD1. TRBV5-7 is recorded as an ORF, its role being uncertain. The CDR3 spans 17 residues. Unmatched junction bases numbered 18, after V lost 7 bases and J lost 5 bases. In DNA form, the CDR3 reads TGTGCCAGCCTTACCCTAGGAGGGACAGTTCTAGATCAGCCCCAGCATTTT. Its protein is CASLTLGGTVLDQPQHF.

The rearrangement links TRBV15 to TRBJ1-1; maybe TRBD1 (6 bases). V was pared by 7 bases and J by 0 bases, with 12 bases between. Germline assignment: CDR1 LNHNV and CDR2 YYDKDF (reference sequence). The CDR3 extends over 14 amino acids. The CDR3 loop reads CATMGGAVNTEAFF. DNA of the CDR3: TGTGCCACCATGGGGGGGGCCGTGAACACTGAAGCTTTCTTT.

The gene calls are TRBV6-5 and TRBJ2-1, with a possible D match to TRBD2 (5 bases). Trimming cost V 6 bases and J 5 bases, with 11 bases left between them. The CDR3 length is 13 residues. Germline V CDR1 and CDR2: MNHEY, SVGAGI. The chain's CDR3 is CASRPGSHNEQFF. For the CDR3, the DNA is TGTGCCAGCAGACCGGGAAGTCACAATGAGCAGTTCTTC.

The J gene is TRBJ1-5, the V gene TRBV28; a possible D gene is TRBD1 (5 bases). This CDR3 is built from 14 residues. Germline assignment: CDR1 MDHEN and CDR2 SYDVKM. Deletions cut 2 bases from V and 6 bases from J, with 11 bases between. The CDR3, as DNA: TGTGCCAGCAGTTTACTAGGGGAACGTCAGCCCCAGCATTTT. Its protein is CASSLLGERQPQHF. Drawing the rest from reference TRBV28 and TRBJ1-5, the complete variable domain is DVKVTQSSRYLVKRTGEKVFLECVQDMDHENMFWYRQDPGLGLRLIYFSYDVKMKEKGDIPEGYSVSREKKERFSLILESASTNQTSMYLCASSLLGERQPQHFGDGTRLSIL.

The genes are TRBV4-2 and TRBJ1-2, with D possibly being TRBD1 (5 bases). This CDR3 contains 14 residues. V lost 1 base and J lost 8, with 14 bases in between. CDR1 LGHNA and CDR2 YNFKEQ come from the germline V gene. This CDR3 is CASSQVSRAKGYTF. Here the CDR3 DNA reads TGTGCCAGCAGCCAAGTGTCCAGGGCCAAGGGCTACACCTTC.

V is TRBV15 and J is TRBJ2-7; 10 nucleotides align to TRBD2. Trimming cost V 0 bases and J 4 bases; bases outside gene matches: 15. This CDR3 contains 19 residues. Germline V gives CDR1 LNHNV, CDR2 YYDKDF (reference sequence). The chain's CDR3 is CATSRDGGLAGAAGYEQYF. In DNA form, the CDR3 reads TGTGCCACCAGCAGAGATGGAGGTCTAGCGGGGGCCGCGGGGTACGAGCAGTACTTC. Supplemented by reference TRBV15 and TRBJ2-7, the full variable domain reads DAMVIQNPRYQVTQFGKPVTLSCSQTLNHNVMYWYQQKSSQAPKLLFHYYDKDFNNEADTPDNFQSRRPNTSFCFLDIRSPGLGDTAMYLCATSRDGGLAGAAGYEQYFGPGTRLTVT.

V usage is TRBV7-6 and J usage is TRBJ1-5, with D uncertain. V lost 3 bases and J lost 5, with 5 bases in between. Per germline, CDR1 SGHVS and CDR2 FNYEAQ. This CDR3 has 12 amino acids. The chain's CDR3 is CASSFLDQPQHF. In DNA form, the CDR3 reads TGTGCCAGCAGCTTCTTAGATCAGCCCCAGCATTTT. Full variable domain (remainder filled in from reference TRBV7-6 and TRBJ1-5): GAGVSQSPRYKVTKRGQDVALRCDPISGHVSLYWYRQALGQGPEFLTYFNYEAQQDKSGLPNDRFSAERPEGSISTLTIQRTEQRDSAMYRCASSFLDQPQHFGDGTRLSIL.

The table lists this clone with a few counts. The chain combines TRBV7-9 with TRBJ1-1; D possibly corresponds to TRBD1 (6 bases). The CDR3 runs to 14 residues. V was pared by 1 base and J by 1 base, with 7 bases between. Germline V gives CDR1 SEHNR, CDR2 FQNEAQ (reference sequence). CDR3 bases: TGTGCCAGCAGCTTAGAGACAGGGAACACTGAAGCTTTCTTT. Protein sequence: CASSLETGNTEAFF.

The count of this clone is one. V gene TRBV13 combines with J gene TRBJ1-1, with 8 bases fitting TRBD1. Germline assignment: CDR1 PRHDT and CDR2 FYEKMQ (reference sequence). V dropped 3 bases and J dropped 1; count of bases not matched to a gene: 4. This CDR3 is 15 amino acids long. For the CDR3, the DNA is TGTGCCAGCAGCTTGCCGACAGGGGAGAACACTGAAGCTTTCTTT. Translated, it gives CASSLPTGENTEAFF.